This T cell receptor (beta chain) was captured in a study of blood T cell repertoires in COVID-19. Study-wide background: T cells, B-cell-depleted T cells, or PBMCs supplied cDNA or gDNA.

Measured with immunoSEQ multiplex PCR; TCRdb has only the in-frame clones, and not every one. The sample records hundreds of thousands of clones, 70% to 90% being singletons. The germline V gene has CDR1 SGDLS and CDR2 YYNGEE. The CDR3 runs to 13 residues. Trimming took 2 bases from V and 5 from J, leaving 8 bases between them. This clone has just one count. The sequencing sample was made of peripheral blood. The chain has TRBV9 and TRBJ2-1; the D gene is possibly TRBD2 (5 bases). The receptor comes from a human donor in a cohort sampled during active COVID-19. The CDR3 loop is CASSVPGNNEQFF. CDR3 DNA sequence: TGTGCCAGCAGCGTTCCGGGGAACAATGAGCAGTTCTTC.